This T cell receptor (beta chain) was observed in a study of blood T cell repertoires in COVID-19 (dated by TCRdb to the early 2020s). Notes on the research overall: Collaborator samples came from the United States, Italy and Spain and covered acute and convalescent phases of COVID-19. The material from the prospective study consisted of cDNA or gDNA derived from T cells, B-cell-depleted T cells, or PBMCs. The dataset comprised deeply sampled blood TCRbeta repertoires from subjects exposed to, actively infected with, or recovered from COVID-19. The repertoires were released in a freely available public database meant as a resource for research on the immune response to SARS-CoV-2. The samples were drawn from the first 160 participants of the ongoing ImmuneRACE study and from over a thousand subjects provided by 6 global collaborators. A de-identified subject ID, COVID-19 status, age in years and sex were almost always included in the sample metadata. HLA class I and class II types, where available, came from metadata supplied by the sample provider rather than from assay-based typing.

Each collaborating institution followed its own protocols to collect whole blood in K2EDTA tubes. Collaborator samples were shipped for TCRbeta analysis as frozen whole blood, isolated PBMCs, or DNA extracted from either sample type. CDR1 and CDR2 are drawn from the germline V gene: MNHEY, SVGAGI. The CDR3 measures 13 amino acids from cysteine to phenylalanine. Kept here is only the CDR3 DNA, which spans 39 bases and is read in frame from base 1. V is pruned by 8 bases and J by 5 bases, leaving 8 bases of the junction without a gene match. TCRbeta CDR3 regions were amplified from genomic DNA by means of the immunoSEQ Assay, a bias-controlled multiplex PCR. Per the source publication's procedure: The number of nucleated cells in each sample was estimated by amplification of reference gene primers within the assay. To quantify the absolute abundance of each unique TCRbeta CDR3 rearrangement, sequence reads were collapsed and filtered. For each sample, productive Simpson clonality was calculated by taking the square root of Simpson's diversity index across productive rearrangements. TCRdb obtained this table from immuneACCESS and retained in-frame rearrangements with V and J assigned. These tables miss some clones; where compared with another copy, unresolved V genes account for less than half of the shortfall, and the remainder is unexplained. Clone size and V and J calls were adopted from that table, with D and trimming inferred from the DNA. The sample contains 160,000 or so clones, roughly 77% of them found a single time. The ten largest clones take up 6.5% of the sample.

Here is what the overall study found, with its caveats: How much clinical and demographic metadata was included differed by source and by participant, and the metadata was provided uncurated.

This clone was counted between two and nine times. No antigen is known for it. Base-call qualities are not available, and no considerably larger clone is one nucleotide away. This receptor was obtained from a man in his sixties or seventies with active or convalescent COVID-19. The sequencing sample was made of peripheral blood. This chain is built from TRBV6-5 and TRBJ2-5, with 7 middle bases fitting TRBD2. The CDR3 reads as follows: CASGGRDWETQYF. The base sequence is TGTGCCAGCGGAGGGAGGGATTGGGAGACCCAGTACTTC.